The clone carrying this T cell receptor (beta chain) occurred a few times. The antigen is unknown. There are 19 residues in the CDR3. This sample stems from a study of OX40 agonist ivuxolimab in advanced cancers. Overall study context: At 0.01 to 10 mg/kg, ivuxolimab was administered intravenously to patients every 2 weeks. Study-wide results and limits: Compared with CD4+, CD8+ T cells on average had more expanded clones. At 0.1 to 3.0 mg/kg and by week 6, CD4+ and CD8+ T cells in the blood had expanded clonally. Individuals who were partial responders at 0.1-3.0 mg/kg had clonal expansion that ranked among the lowest.

Sequencing used immunoSEQ multiplex PCR; TCRdb keeps in-frame clones, though not all of them. The sample shows some 66,000 clones, around 86% of them seen only once. Sequencing used CD4+ or CD8+ T cells sorted from blood, obtained in a trial of the OX40 agonist ivuxolimab. The J gene is TRBJ2-6, the V gene TRBV21-1; TRBD2 reflects the table's D call only, with no check against the DNA. TRBV21-1 is a documented pseudogene. The receptor was derived from an adult with an advanced solid tumor such as melanoma, head and neck, liver or kidney cancer. The chain's CDR3 is CASSSERREGLAGANVLTF. The CDR3 coding sequence is TGTGCCAGCAGCAGCGAAAGGCGGGAGGGCCTGGCTGGGGCCAACGTCCTGACTTTC.